What follows are 14 T cell receptor beta chains derived from one specimen sequenced in a study of CD8 T cells in Susac syndrome. After extraction with the RNeasy kit, roughly 0.5 to 1 ug of the RNA was reverse transcribed using random hexamers. TCRdb re-analysed the immunoSEQ multiplex PCR reads in MiXCR, keeping a single row per CDR3 protein. The sample lists about 180,000 distinct CDR3 sequences, 85% to 95% occurring once. Sequenced material: CD8+ T cells from PBMCs. The receptors here all came from a human donor with multiple sclerosis.

The CDR3 spells CASSAFKADTQYF. The CDR3 bases are TGTGCCAGCAGTGCCTTCAAGGCAGATACGCAGTATTTT. The chain recombines TRBV6-6 with TRBJ2-3, with D unclear. V was pared by 5 bases and J by 4 bases, with 10 bases between. The CDR3 has 13 residues. Germline V gene sequence: CDR1 MNHNY, CDR2 SVGAGI (reference sequence).

This chain joins TRBV29-1 and TRBJ2-1; the D gene is possibly TRBD2 (5 bases). This CDR3 spans 15 amino acids. CDR1 is SQVTM, CDR2 ANQGSEA, per germline. The V gene lost 1 base and the J gene lost 4 bases, with 14 bases spanning the gap. The CDR3 sequence is CSVEGLGGEYNEQFF. CDR3 nucleotide sequence: TGCAGCGTTGAAGGGCTGGGTGGGGAGTACAATGAGCAGTTCTTC.

This chain connects TRBV30 to TRBJ2-1, with 9 bases identical to TRBD2. V trimming: 5 bases; J trimming: 4 bases; junction bases outside the gene matches: 6. Germline V gene data show CDR1 as GTSNPN and CDR2 as SVGIG (reference sequence). The CDR3 runs to 14 residues. The DNA for the CDR3 is TGTGCCTGGGGTAGCGGGAGAGGTTACAATGAGCAGTTCTTC. Encoded protein: CAWGSGRGYNEQFF.

V and J are TRBV7-9 and TRBJ2-1; TRBD1 matches at 10 bases. CDR3 length equals 15 residues. Trimming removed 7 bases from V and 7 bases from J; junction bases left unmatched: 10. Germline values: CDR1 SEHNR, CDR2 FQNEAQ (reference sequence). In nucleotides, the CDR3 is TGTGCCAGCATCCCTCCGGGACAGGGGTGGAATGAGCAGTTCTTC. This sequence encodes CASIPPGQGWNEQFF.

The chain employs TRBV25-1 and TRBJ2-5; D is unresolved. V was pared by 7 bases and J by 4 bases, with 10 bases between. The CDR3 is made up of 12 amino acids. In germline, CDR1 is MGHDK, CDR2 SYGVNS. For the CDR3, the DNA is TGTGCCAGCATTGCGGTGGGAGAGACCCAGTACTTC. Its protein is CASIAVGETQYF. Together with reference TRBV25-1 and TRBJ2-5, the CDR3 gives the full variable domain: EADIYQTPRYLVIGTGKKITLECSQTMGHDKMYWYQQDPGMELHLIHYSYGVNSTEKGDLSSESTVSRIRTEHFPLTLESARPSHTSQYLCASIAVGETQYFGPGTRLLVL.

J is TRBJ2-1 and V is TRBV11-2, with 7 bases lining up with TRBD1. The CDR3 has 17 residues. V dropped 6 bases and J dropped 1; count of bases not matched to a gene: 12. Germline-derived CDR1 and CDR2 are SGHAT and FQNNGV. The CDR3 DNA follows: TGTGCCAGCAGTTACAACCGGGACAGTGTTTCCTACAATGAGCAGTTCTTC. The encoded protein is CASSYNRDSVSYNEQFF.

This chain connects TRBV4-1 to TRBJ2-3; D gene uncertain. Germline V CDR1 and CDR2: MGHRA, YSYEKL. V was trimmed by 0 bases and J by 7 bases, leaving 11 bases between them. This CDR3 comprises 14 residues. The CDR3 region is CASSQDSRRNTQYF. For the CDR3, the DNA is TGCGCCAGCAGCCAAGATAGCCGGAGAAATACGCAGTATTTT.

The chain combines TRBV29-1 with TRBJ2-3; TRBD1 matches 9 bases. The germline V gene has CDR1 SQVTM and CDR2 ANQGSEA. CDR3 size: 14 residues. J was trimmed by 0 bases and V by 4 bases; bases with no gene match: 2. The CDR3 spells CSVVGTGSTDTQYF. In DNA form, the CDR3 reads TGCAGCGTTGTGGGGACAGGGAGCACAGATACGCAGTATTTT.

CDR3 DNA sequence: TGTGCCAGCAGCTCCCTCCAGGTGACAACACAAGATACGCAGTATTTT. Translating gives CASSSLQVTTQDTQYF. This sequence joins TRBV12-3 or TRBV12-4 and TRBJ2-3; D is unclear. This CDR3 has 16 amino acids. V lost 6 bases and J lost 5, with 21 bases in between.

The chain employs TRBV15 and TRBJ1-5; D not resolved. Trimming took 5 bases from V and 6 from J, leaving 14 bases between them. The CDR3 contains 14 residues. Germline V gene data show CDR1 as LNHNV and CDR2 as YYDKDF (reference sequence). CDR3 loop: CATSDSLAAQPQHF. The CDR3 coding sequence is TGTGCCACCAGCGACTCCTTGGCGGCTCAGCCCCAGCATTTT. The entire variable domain, with the rest obtained from reference TRBV15 and TRBJ1-5, is as follows: DAMVIQNPRYQVTQFGKPVTLSCSQTLNHNVMYWYQQKSSQAPKLLFHYYDKDFNNEADTPDNFQSRRPNTSFCFLDIRSPGLGDTAMYLCATSDSLAAQPQHFGDGTRLSIL.

The genes are TRBV12-3 or TRBV12-4 and TRBJ2-1; TRBD2 is a possible D gene (5 bases). V was trimmed by 3 bases and J by 3 bases, leaving 9 bases between them. The CDR3 sequence is 14 residues long. The CDR3 DNA reads TGTGCCAGCAGTTTTCGGACTTTCTACAATGAGCAGTTCTTC. Encoded protein: CASSFRTFYNEQFF.

The J gene is TRBJ2-1, the V gene TRBV14; D unresolved. This CDR3 contains 13 residues. The V gene lost 4 bases and the J gene lost 6 bases, with 10 bases spanning the gap. Per the germline V gene, CDR1 is SGHDN and CDR2 is FVKESK. As DNA, the CDR3 is TGTGCCAGCAGCCGCGCGACTGTCAATGAGCAGTTCTTC. Translation gives CASSRATVNEQFF.

The V call is TRBV29-1, the J call TRBJ2-7, with D unclear. From germline, CDR1 is SQVTM and CDR2 ANQGSEA. This CDR3 comprises 11 residues. Trimming took 1 base from V and 4 from J, leaving 5 bases between them. The CDR3 region has the DNA TGCAGCGTTGAAGTCCGATACGAGCAGTACTTC. Translated, it gives CSVEVRYEQYF.

The chain employs TRBV27 and TRBJ1-1, with TRBD1 matching over 7 bases. Trimming at V came to 0 bases and at J to 0 bases, leaving 7 bases not matched to a gene. The CDR3 runs to 17 residues. Germline CDR1 and CDR2: MNHEY and SMNVEV (reference sequence). The CDR3 DNA reads TGTGCCAGCAGTTTATCGGGACAGTATATCATGAACACTGAAGCTTTCTTT. Translation: CASSLSGQYIMNTEAFF.